This T cell receptor (beta chain) was recorded in a study of spatial heterogeneity in lung cancer. Study at large: Matched bulk RNA-seq yielded a T cell module score, and TCR transcript counts in tumor regions correlated strongly with that score. Every unique TCR and UMI combination, on average, appeared more than ten times in raw reads.

There are many counts of this clonotype. What it binds is not known. TCRdb re-called the 5' RACE reads through MiXCR, storing one row per CDR3 protein. The sample holds over 10,000 distinct CDR3 sequences, roughly 5.4% seen once. Time point in this sample: sample taken at primary tumor resection. Overall study results and limits: Coverage was estimated at roughly 7% of tumor T cells for alpha chains and approximately 14% for beta chains. There was tracking of ubiquitous and regional nonsynonymous mutations by the respective counts of ubiquitous and regional expanded TCRs. Tumoral mutation counts were tracked by counts of expanded intratumoral alpha and beta TCRs.

This CDR3 comprises 16 residues. V lost 5 bases and J lost 4; bases outside the gene matches: 11. Looked up from germline, CDR1 is SGHTA and CDR2 is FQGNSA. The TCR sequence derives from a male donor with early-stage non-small cell lung cancer. This material consisted of lung tumor tissue, taken at surgery. This chain links TRBV7-2 with TRBJ1-5; 7 bases match TRBD1. CDR3 coding DNA: TGTGCCAGCAGCCAATATGCGGCAGGGGGAAATCAGCCCCAGCATTTT. Protein: CASSQYAAGGNQPQHF.